The clone carrying this T cell receptor beta chain was seen a few times. Germline CDR1 and CDR2: SGHRS and YFSETQ. The V and J ends lost 3 bases and 5 bases, in that order; junction bases with no gene match: 4. This CDR3 contains 14 residues. This sample is part of a study of blood T cells in healthy people across ages. Through a sample-barcoded 5' primer and a J-beta primer mix, a second PCR was run for roughly 6 to 11 cycles. One entry per CDR3 protein, called by TCRdb with MiXCR from the 5' RACE reads. This table holds some 320,000 distinct CDR3 sequences, roughly 26% found once. The sequence was obtained from a woman in her seventies in good health. V usage is TRBV5-1 and J usage is TRBJ1-4; 7 positions agree with TRBD1. The sequenced sample consisted of blood. The CDR3 DNA reads TGCGCCAGCAGCTACGGGACAGTAAATGAAAAACTGTTTTTT. Translating it yields CASSYGTVNEKLFF.